This section outlines one T cell receptor beta chain sequence together with its context. CDR1 is MGHDK and CDR2 is SYGVNS in the germline V gene. J was trimmed by 6 bases and V by 1 base; bases with no gene match: 6. The CDR3 contains 16 residues. Per the original methods: The assay estimated nucleated cells by amplifying reference gene primers. The assay was immunoSEQ multiplex PCR, and TCRdb's table has in-frame clones only and misses some. The V and J calls and clone size are taken from that table; D and trimming were inferred from the DNA. Among about 88,000 clones listed, 90% to 95% were seen once. The data were obtained in a study of blood T cell repertoires in COVID-19. For the study at large: Both acute and convalescent COVID-19 samples were obtained from the United States, Italy and Spain. Sources were T cells, B-cell-depleted T cells, or PBMCs; the material itself was cDNA or gDNA.

Material: peripheral blood. The chain links TRBV25-1 to TRBJ2-3; 11 nucleotides align to TRBD1. This receptor was obtained from a man between 60 and 70 years old with acute or convalescent COVID-19. The CDR3 sequence is CASSESRTGGSDTQYF. The CDR3 DNA follows: TGTGCCAGCAGTGAATCGAGGACAGGGGGCTCGGATACGCAGTATTTT.